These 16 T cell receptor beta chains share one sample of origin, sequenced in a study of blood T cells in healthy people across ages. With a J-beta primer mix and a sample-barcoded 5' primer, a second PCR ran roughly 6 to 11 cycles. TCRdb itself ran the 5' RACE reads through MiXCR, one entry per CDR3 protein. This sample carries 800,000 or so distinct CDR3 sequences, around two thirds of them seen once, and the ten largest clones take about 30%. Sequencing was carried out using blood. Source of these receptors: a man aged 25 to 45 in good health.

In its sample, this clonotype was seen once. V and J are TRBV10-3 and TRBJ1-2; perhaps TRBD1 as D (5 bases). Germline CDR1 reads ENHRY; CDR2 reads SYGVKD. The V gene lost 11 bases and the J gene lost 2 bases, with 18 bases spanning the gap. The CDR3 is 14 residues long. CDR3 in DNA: TGTGCCGTAAGACACTTGACAGAGAACTATGGCTACACCTTC. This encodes CAVRHLTENYGYTF.

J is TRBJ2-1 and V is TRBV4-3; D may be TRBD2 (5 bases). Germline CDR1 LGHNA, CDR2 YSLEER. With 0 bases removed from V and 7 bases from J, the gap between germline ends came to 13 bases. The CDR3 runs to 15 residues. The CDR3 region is CASSQEPASPNEQFF. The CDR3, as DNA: TGCGCCAGCAGCCAAGAGCCAGCTAGCCCTAATGAGCAGTTCTTC.

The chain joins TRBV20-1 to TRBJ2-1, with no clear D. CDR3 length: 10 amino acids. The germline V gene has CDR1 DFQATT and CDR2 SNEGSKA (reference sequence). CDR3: CSIWGNEQFF. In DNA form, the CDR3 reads TGCAGCATATGGGGCAATGAGCAGTTCTTC.

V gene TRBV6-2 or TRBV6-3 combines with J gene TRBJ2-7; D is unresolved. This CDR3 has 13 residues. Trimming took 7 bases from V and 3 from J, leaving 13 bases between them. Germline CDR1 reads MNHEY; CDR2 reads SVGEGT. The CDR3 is CASTRLHGYEQYF. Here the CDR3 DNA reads TGTGCCAGCACCCGTTTACATGGCTACGAGCAGTACTTC.

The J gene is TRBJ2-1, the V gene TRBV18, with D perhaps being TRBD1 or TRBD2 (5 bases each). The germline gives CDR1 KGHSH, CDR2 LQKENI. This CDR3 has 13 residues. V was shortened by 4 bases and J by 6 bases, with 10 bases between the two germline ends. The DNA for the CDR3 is TGTGCCAGCTCACTCAGGGAGACCAATGAGCAGTTCTTC. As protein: CASSLRETNEQFF. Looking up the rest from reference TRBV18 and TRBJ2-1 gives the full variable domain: NAGVMQNPRHLVRRRGQEARLRCSPMKGHSHVYWYRQLPEEGLKFMVYLQKENIIDESGMPKERFSAEFPKEGPSILRIQQVVRGDSAAYFCASSLRETNEQFFGPGTRLTVL.

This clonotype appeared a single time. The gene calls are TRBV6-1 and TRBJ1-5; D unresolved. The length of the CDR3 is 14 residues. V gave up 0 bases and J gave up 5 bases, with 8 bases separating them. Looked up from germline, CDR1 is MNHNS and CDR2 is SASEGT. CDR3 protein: CASSEASGDQPQHF. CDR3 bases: TGTGCCAGCAGTGAAGCCTCCGGTGATCAGCCCCAGCATTTT.

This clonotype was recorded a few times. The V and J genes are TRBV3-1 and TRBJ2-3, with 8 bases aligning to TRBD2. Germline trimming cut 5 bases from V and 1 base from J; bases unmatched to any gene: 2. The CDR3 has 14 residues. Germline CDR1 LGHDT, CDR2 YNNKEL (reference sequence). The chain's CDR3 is CASSDGGGTDTQYF. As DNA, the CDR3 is TGTGCCAGCAGCGACGGGGGGGGCACAGATACGCAGTATTTT.

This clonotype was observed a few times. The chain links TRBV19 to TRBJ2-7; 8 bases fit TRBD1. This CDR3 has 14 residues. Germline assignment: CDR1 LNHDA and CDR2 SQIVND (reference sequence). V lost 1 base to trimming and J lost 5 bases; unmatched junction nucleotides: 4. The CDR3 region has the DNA TGTGCCAGTAGTATAGGCAGGGGGCCCAACGAGCAGTACTTC. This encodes CASSIGRGPNEQYF.

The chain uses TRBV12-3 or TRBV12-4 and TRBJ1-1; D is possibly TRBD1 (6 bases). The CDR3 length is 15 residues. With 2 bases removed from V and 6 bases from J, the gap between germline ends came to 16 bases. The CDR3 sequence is CASSLIPGVIAEAFF. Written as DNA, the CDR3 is TGTGCCAGCAGTTTAATTCCAGGGGTCATCGCTGAAGCTTTCTTT.

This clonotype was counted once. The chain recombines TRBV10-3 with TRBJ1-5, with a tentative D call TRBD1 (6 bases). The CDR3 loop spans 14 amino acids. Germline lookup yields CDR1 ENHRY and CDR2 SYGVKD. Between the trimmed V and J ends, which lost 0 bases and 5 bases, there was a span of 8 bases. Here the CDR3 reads CAISESSGDQPQHF. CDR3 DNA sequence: TGTGCCATCAGTGAGTCGTCAGGGGATCAGCCCCAGCATTTT.

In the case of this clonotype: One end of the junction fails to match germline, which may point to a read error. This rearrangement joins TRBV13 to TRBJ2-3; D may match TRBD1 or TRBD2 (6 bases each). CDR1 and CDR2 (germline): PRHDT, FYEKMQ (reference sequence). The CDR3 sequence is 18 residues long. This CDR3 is CASSGWGAVKSSTDTQYF. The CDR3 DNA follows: TGTGCCAGCAGCGGGTGGGGGGCCGTAAAATCTAGCACTGATACGCAGTATTTT.

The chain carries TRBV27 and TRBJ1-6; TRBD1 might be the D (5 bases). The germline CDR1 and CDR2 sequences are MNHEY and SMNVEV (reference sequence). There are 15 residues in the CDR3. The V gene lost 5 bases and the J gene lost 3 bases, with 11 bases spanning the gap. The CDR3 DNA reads TGTGCCAGCAGTCCCCTCGGGGGCTATAATTCACCCCTCCACTTT. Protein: CASSPLGGYNSPLHF.

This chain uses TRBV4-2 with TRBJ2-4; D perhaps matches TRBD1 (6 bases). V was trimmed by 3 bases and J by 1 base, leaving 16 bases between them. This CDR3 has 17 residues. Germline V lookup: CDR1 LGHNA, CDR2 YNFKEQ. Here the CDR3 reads CASSHSGTRGAKNIQYF. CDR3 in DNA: TGTGCCAGCAGCCACAGTGGCACAAGGGGGGCCAAAAACATTCAGTACTTC.

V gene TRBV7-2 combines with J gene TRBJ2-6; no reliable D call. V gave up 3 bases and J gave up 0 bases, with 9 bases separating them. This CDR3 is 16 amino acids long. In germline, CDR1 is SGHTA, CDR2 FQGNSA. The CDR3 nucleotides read TGTGCCAGCAGCTTGCAGCCCATCTCTGGGGCCAACGTCCTGACTTTC. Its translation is CASSLQPISGANVLTF.

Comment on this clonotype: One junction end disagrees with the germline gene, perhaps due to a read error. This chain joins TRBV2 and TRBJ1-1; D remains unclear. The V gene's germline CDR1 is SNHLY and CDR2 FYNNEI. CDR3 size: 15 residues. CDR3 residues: CASTPLPQENTKAFF. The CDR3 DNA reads TGTGCCAGCACCCCACTTCCCCAGGAGAACACTAAAGCTTTCTTT. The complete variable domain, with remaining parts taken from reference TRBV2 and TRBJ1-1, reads EPEVTQTPSHQVTQMGQEVILRCVPISNHLYFYWYRQILGQKVEFLVSFYNNEISEKSEIFDDQFSVERPDGSNFTLKIRSTKLEDSAMYFCASTPLPQENTKAFFGQGTRLTVV.

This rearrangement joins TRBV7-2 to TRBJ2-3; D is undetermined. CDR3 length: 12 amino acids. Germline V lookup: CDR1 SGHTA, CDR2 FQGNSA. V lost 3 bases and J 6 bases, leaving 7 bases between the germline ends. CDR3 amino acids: CASSFSRDTQYF. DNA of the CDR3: TGTGCCAGCAGCTTCTCCCGGGATACGCAGTATTTT.